This T cell receptor beta chain was sequenced in a study of T cell clones after liver transplantation. Background on the study: TCRbeta sequencing after a pre-transplant mixed lymphocyte reaction identified graft-donor-reactive clones, later tracked in post-transplant blood. Without induction therapy, subjects received standard immunosuppression until 12-24 months post-transplant. Blood was drawn pre-transplant, before withdrawal, and after full or failed withdrawal.

A remark on this clone: As yet, its antigen is unknown.

Clones were read by immunoSEQ multiplex PCR, and TCRdb kept only the in-frame ones, dropping some. The table lists approximately 55,000 clones, 65% to 80% of them singletons. Germline CDR1 reads MDHEN; CDR2 reads SYDVKM. The V segment lost 5 bases and the J segment 4 bases; nucleotides outside the gene matches: 5. The CDR3 totals 14 residues. Overall study results and limits: A larger donor-reactive than third-party decline suggested partial antigen-specific deletion.

The sample consisted of CD4+ T cells from blood, taken approximately 54 months after liver transplant. This sequence originates from a human patient who received a liver transplant. A share of the T cells may be of graft donor origin. The chain carries TRBV28 and TRBJ1-3; 7 nucleotides agree with TRBD1. CDR3 nucleotides: TGTGCCAGCAGTATAGACAGGGTCGGAAACACCATATATTTT. Its protein is CASSIDRVGNTIYF.